The rows below give T cell receptor beta chains drawn from one sample of a study of T cells in localized non-small cell lung cancer. Data came from immunoSEQ multiplex PCR; TCRdb stores just in-frame clones and leaves some out. In the table there are roughly 89,000 clones, approximately 90% of which are singletons. Sequenced here: PBMCs, sampled before any cancer treatment. The receptors were sampled from a woman aged 35 to 70 with stage II squamous cell lung carcinoma. The CDR3 runs from the conserved cysteine through the conserved F or W. Each record gives: J gene, clone size, D gene, V gene, CDR3 DNA, CDR3 protein. A D gene is named only where the DNA matches it firmly. Size tells how often a clone was seen (once, few, many) or the class of an expanded clone, and some rows leave it out.

J: TRBJ2-3; size: .; D: TRBD2; V: TRBV11-2; DNA: TGTGCCAGCAGCCCCATGGCGGGGGGGCCCGTAGATACGCAGTATTTT; CDR3: CASSPMAGGPVDTQYF
J: TRBJ2-1; size: once; D: .; V: TRBV11-3; DNA: TGTGCCAGCAGCTCCCAAGCCGGTGAGCAGTTCTTC; CDR3: CASSSQAGEQFF
J: TRBJ2-1; size: .; D: TRBD1; V: TRBV12-5; DNA: TGTGCTAGTGACTCGGGACAGGGGGCGAACAATGAGCAGTTCTTC; CDR3: CASDSGQGANNEQFF
J: TRBJ1-1; size: once; D: .; V: TRBV28; DNA: TGTGCCAGCAGTTTATGGCAGGGGCTTGAAGCTTTCTTT; CDR3: CASSLWQGLEAFF
J: TRBJ1-2; size: .; D: TRBD1; V: TRBV9; DNA: TGTGCCAGCAGCGCCCGGGACAGGGGGAATGGCTACACCTTC; CDR3: CASSARDRGNGYTF
J: TRBJ1-5; size: .; D: .; V: TRBV5-6; DNA: TGTGCCAGCAGTTTAGGGTCCAATATAGGCAATCAGCCCCAGCATTTT; CDR3: CASSLGSNIGNQPQHF
J: TRBJ2-7; size: .; D: TRBD2; V: TRBV19; DNA: TGTGCCAGTAGTATTTACGGCGGGAGCTCCTACGAGCAGTACTTC; CDR3: CASSIYGGSSYEQYF
J: TRBJ2-7; size: .; D: TRBD1; V: TRBV29-1; DNA: TGCAGCGCCACCCTCCGGGACAGCCCTCTTTACGAGCAGTACTTC; CDR3: CSATLRDSPLYEQYF
J: TRBJ2-7; size: .; D: .; V: TRBV19; DNA: TGTGCCAGTAGTAGGGGGATCCCCTACGAGCAGTACTTC; CDR3: CASSRGIPYEQYF
J: TRBJ1-1; size: .; D: .; V: TRBV29-1; DNA: TGCAGCGTTGAAGCGACCCGGACTGAAGCTTTCTTT; CDR3: CSVEATRTEAFF
J: TRBJ1-1; size: .; D: .; V: TRBV5-8; DNA: TGTGCCAGCAGCTTAGTTAGGGGACGGACGACCGACGAAGCTTTCTTT; CDR3: CASSLVRGRTTDEAFF